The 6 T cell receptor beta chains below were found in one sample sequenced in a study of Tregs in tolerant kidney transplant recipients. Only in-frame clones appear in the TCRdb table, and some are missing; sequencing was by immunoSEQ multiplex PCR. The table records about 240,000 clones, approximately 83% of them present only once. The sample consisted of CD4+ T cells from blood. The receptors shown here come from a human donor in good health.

The CDR3 DNA sequence: TGTGCCAGTAGTAGCCACACATCTAGCGTCTACGAGCAGTACTTC. Translating it yields CASSSHTSSVYEQYF. The genes are TRBV19 and TRBJ2-7, with TRBD2 as a possible D gene (6 bases). There are 15 residues in the CDR3. V lost 4 bases to trimming and J lost 3 bases, with 16 bases between them. The V gene's germline CDR1 is LNHDA and CDR2 SQIVND (reference sequence).

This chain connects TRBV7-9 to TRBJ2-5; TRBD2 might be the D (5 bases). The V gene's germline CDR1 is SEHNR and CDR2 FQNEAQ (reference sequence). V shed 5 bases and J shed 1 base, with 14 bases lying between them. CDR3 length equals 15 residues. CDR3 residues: CASSPGWTVQETQYF. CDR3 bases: TGTGCCAGCAGCCCAGGCTGGACTGTCCAAGAGACCCAGTACTTC.

CDR3 region: CASSQDPQENEQFF. CDR3 in DNA: TGCGCCAGCAGCCAAGATCCCCAGGAGAATGAGCAGTTCTTC. V is TRBV4-1 and J is TRBJ2-1; unclear D gene. Germline lookup yields CDR1 MGHRA and CDR2 YSYEKL. The ends were cut back, 0 bases at V and 7 bases at J, with 10 bases in the middle. The CDR3 contains 14 residues.

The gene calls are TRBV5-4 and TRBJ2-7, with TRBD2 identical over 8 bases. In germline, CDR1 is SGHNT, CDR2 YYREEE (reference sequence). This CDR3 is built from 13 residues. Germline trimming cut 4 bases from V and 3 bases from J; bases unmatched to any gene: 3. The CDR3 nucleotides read TGTGCCAGCAGCCGGGGGGGAAGCTACGAGCAGTACTTC. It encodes CASSRGGSYEQYF.

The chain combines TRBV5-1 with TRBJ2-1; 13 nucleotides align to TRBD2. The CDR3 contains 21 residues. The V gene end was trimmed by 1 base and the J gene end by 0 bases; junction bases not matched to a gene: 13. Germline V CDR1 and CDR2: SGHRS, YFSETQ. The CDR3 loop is CASSLRAWTSGSITSYNEQFF. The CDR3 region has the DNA TGCGCCAGCAGCTTGAGGGCTTGGACTAGCGGGAGTATAACCTCCTACAATGAGCAGTTCTTC.

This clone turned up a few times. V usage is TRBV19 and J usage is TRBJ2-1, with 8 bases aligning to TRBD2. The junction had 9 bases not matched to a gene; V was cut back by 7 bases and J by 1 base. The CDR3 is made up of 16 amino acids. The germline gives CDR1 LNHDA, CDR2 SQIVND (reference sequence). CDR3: CASNPSTSGSYNEQFF. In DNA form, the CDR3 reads TGTGCCAGTAACCCGTCCACTAGCGGATCCTACAATGAGCAGTTCTTC.